Listed below are T cell receptor beta chains from one sample, sequenced in a study of OX40 agonist ivuxolimab in advanced cancers. Libraries were prepared by immunoSEQ multiplex PCR; TCRdb keeps only in-frame clonotypes and omits some of them. The sample carries 67,000 or so clones, more than 85% recorded once. The sample in question was CD4+ or CD8+ T cells sorted from blood, obtained in a trial of the OX40 agonist ivuxolimab. The receptors were gathered from an adult with an advanced solid tumor such as melanoma, head and neck, liver or kidney cancer. Each CDR3 is given with its conserved first and last residue. A D gene is named only where the DNA matches it firmly. Some rows mark clone size as missing; the rest say once, few, many or name a class of expanded clone.

-	-	TRBJ2-1	TRBV5-1	TGCGCCAGCAGCTGGGGGACATACAATGAGCAGTTCTTC	CASSWGTYNEQFF
-	-	TRBJ1-5	TRBV5-8	TGTGCCAGCGGTTTATGGGGTGAGAGCAATCAGCCCCAGCATTTT	CASGLWGESNQPQHF
-	-	TRBJ2-3	TRBV7-2	TGTGCCAGCAGCTTGTACAGGGTGGGGACAGATACGCAGTATTTT	CASSLYRVGTDTQYF
-	-	TRBJ2-5	TRBV30	TGTGCCTGGAGTATCGGGTCTCAAGAGACCCAGTACTTC	CAWSIGSQETQYF
-	-	TRBJ2-5	TRBV7-2	TGTGCCAGCAGCTTGGGGTCGGAGACCCAGTACTTC	CASSLGSETQYF
TRBD1	-	TRBJ1-3	TRBV27	TGTGCCAGCTGGGCAACGGGACAGGGCTCTGGAAACACCATATATTTT	CASWATGQGSGNTIYF
TRBD1	-	TRBJ2-7	TRBV6-5	TGTGCCAGCAGTTCAGGGGGAAGGGAGCAGTACTTC	CASSSGGREQYF
-	-	TRBJ1-2	TRBV7-2	TGTGCCAGCAGGCGGGACTCCAACTATGGCTACACCTTC	CASRRDSNYGYTF
-	few	TRBJ1-2	TRBV6-4	TGTGCCAGCAGTGTGGCCAGGGACAATGGCTACACCTTC	CASSVARDNGYTF
-	once	TRBJ1-5	TRBV5-1	TGCGCCAGCAGCTTGGAAGGGACGAGCCTCCAGCCCCAGCATTTT	CASSLEGTSLQPQHF
TRBD2	-	TRBJ2-7	TRBV29-1	TGCAGCGTTAAACTAAGACTAGCGGGGAAGCAGTACTTC	CSVKLRLAGKQYF
-	-	TRBJ1-1	TRBV6-5	TGTGCCAGCACAAACAGGGCGAACACTGAAGCTTTCTTT	CASTNRANTEAFF
TRBD1	-	TRBJ1-3	TRBV18	TGTGCCAGCTCCAAGGGGGCCTCATCTGGAAACACCATATATTTT	CASSKGASSGNTIYF
TRBD2	-	TRBJ2-5	TRBV4-3	TGCGCCAGCAGCCAAGGAACGGGACTAGCGGTCCAAGAGACCCAGTACTTC	CASSQGTGLAVQETQYF
TRBD1	-	TRBJ1-2	TRBV7-2	TGTGCCAGCACTACCGGACAGGGCCTCAACTATGGCTACACCTTC	CASTTGQGLNYGYTF
TRBD2	-	TRBJ2-1	TRBV5-4	TGTGCCAGCAGCTTCCCGGGACTAGCGGGCATCAATGAGCAGTTCTTC	CASSFPGLAGINEQFF
TRBD1	-	TRBJ1-6	TRBV11-2	TGTGCCAGCAGCGGACAGGGTTGGTCACCCCTCCACTTT	CASSGQGWSPLHF
-	-	TRBJ2-2	TRBV5-6	TGTGCCAGCAGCCACGGGAACACCGGGGAGCTGTTTTTT	CASSHGNTGELFF
TRBD1	-	TRBJ1-1	TRBV27	TGTGCCAGCAGCCAGACAGGGGCGAACACTGAAGCTTTCTTT	CASSQTGANTEAFF
-	-	TRBJ2-3	TRBV18	TGTGCCAGCTCACCACCGCAAGGAAGGGGCGCGACAGATACGCAGTATTTT	CASSPPQGRGATDTQYF
TRBD2	-	TRBJ2-3	TRBV2	TGTGCCAGTAAACTAGCGAAAAACACAGATACGCAGTATTTT	CASKLAKNTDTQYF
TRBD1	-	TRBJ1-1	TRBV25-1	TGTGCCAGCAGTGGAACGACAGGGAGGAACACTGAAGCTTTCTTT	CASSGTTGRNTEAFF
TRBD1	-	TRBJ2-7	TRBV5-8	TGTGCCAGCAGCTACCGGGACAGCACCTCCTACGAGCAGTACTTC	CASSYRDSTSYEQYF
-	-	TRBJ2-5	TRBV20-1	TGCAGTGCTAGATGGGCAGAGACCCAGTACTTC	CSARWAETQYF
TRBD2	-	TRBJ2-7	TRBV7-2	TGTGCCAGCAGGAGGACTAGCGGGAGTGCCTACGAGCAGTACTTC	CASRRTSGSAYEQYF
-	-	TRBJ1-2	TRBV7-3	TGTGCCAGCAGCAAGAACCCGACTATCGGCTACACCTTC	CASSKNPTIGYTF